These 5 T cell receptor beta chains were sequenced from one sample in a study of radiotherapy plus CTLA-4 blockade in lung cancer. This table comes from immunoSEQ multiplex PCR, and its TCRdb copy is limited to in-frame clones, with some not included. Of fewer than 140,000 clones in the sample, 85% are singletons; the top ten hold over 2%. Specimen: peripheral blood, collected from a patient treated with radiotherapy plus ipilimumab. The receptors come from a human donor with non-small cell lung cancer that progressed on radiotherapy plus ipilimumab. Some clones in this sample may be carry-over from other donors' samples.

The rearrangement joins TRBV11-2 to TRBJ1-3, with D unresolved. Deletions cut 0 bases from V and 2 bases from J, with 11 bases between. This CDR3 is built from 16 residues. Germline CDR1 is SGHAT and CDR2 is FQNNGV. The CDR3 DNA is TGTGCCAGCAGCTTAGATCAAGCGGGAACTGGAAACACCATATATTTT. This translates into CASSLDQAGTGNTIYF.

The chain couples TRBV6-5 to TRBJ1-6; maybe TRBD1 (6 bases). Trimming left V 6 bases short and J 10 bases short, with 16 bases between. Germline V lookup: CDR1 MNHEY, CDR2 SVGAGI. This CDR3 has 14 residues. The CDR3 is CASSRPGVISPLHF. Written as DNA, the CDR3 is TGTGCCAGCAGCCGACCAGGGGTGATCTCACCCCTCCACTTT.

The CDR3: CASTNRAGANVLTF. The CDR3 nucleotides read TGTGCCAGCACCAACAGGGCTGGGGCCAACGTCCTGACTTTC. The chain recombines TRBV6-1 with TRBJ2-6; a possible D gene is TRBD1 (6 bases). The ends were cut back, 7 bases at V and 2 bases at J, with 9 bases in the middle. Germline CDR1 is MNHNS and CDR2 is SASEGT. This CDR3 contains 14 residues.

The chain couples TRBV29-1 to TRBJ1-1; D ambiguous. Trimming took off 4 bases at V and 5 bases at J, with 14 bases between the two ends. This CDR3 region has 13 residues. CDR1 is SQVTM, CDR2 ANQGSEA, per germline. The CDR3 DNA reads TGCAGCGTTGCGGGTCCTCTGGATACTGAAGCTTTCTTT. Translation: CSVAGPLDTEAFF.

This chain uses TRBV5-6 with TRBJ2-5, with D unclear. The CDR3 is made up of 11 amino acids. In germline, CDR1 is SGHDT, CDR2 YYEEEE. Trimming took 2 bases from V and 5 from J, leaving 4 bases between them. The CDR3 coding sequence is TGTGCCAGCAGCTTCTTCGAGACCCAGTACTTC. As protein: CASSFFETQYF.